The clone carrying this TCR beta chain has at least ten counts. Sample time point: persistent/refractory GD, antithyroid drugs over 5 years with positive TRAb. Generation of the TCR library employed RNA extracted from PBMCs. CDR3 length: 15 residues. V dropped 2 bases and J dropped 7; count of bases not matched to a gene: 8. CDR1 and CDR2 (germline): SNHLY, FYNNEI. The entry originates in a study of regulatory T cells in long-lasting Graves disease. In building TCR beta libraries, iRepertoire HTBI primers were used together with Arm-PCR of CDR3 regions. From the multiplex PCR reads, TCRdb called clonotypes with MiXCR, one entry per CDR3 protein. The table shows a few hundred thousand distinct CDR3 sequences, with around 22% occurring only once.

The chain is built from TRBV2 and TRBJ1-5, with TRBD1 matching over 7 bases. The origin of this receptor is a female donor with Graves disease. This specimen was peripheral blood mononuclear cells (PBMCs), taken when the disease was refractory, from a patient treated with antithyroid drugs. CDR3 DNA: TGTGCCAGCAGTGAATTCAGGGGGAAGCGGCAGCCCCAGCATTTT. It specifies CASSEFRGKRQPQHF.